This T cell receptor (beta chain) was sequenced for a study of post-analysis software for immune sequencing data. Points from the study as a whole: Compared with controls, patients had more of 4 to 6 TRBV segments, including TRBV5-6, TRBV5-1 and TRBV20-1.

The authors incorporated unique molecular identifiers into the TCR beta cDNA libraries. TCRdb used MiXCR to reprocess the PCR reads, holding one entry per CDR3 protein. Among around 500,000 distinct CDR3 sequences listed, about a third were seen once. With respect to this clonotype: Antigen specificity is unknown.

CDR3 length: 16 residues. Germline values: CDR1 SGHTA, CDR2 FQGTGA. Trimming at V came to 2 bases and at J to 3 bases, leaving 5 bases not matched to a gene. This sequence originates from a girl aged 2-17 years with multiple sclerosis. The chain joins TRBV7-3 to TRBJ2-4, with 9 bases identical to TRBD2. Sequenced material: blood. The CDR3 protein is CASSLQRGELKNIQYF. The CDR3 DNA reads TGTGCCAGCAGCTTACAGCGGGGGGAGCTCAAAAACATTCAGTACTTC.